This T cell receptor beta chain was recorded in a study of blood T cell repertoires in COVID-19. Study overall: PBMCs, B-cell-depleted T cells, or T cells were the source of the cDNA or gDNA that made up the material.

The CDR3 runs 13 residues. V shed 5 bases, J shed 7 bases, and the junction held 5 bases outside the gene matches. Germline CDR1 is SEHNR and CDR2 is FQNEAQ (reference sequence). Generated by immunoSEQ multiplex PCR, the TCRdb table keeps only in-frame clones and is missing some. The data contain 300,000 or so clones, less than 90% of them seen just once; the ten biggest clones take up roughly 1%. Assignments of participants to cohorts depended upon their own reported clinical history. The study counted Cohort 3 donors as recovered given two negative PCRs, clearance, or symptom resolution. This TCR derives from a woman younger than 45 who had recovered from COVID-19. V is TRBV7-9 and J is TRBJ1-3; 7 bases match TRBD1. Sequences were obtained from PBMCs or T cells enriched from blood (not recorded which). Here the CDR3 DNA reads TGTGCCAGCAGCCAGGGGGGAGTGAACACCATATATTTT. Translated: CASSQGGVNTIYF.